The 10 T cell receptor beta chains below come from one sample, sequenced in a study of cytomegalovirus exposure and HLA in healthy donors. 60 Vbeta and 13 Jbeta primers were used in PCR. TCRdb's copy holds only in-frame clones and misses some; the assay was immunoSEQ multiplex PCR. Here the sample spans about 190,000 clones, 60% to 80% being singletons. Input material: PBMCs. All receptors come from a woman between 18 and 29 years old in good health and CMV-seronegative.

The chain uses TRBV18 and TRBJ1-1, with D unresolved. Germline-derived CDR1 and CDR2 are KGHSH and LQKENI. V lost 4 bases and J 1 base, leaving 7 bases between the germline ends. This CDR3 is built from 13 residues. Here the CDR3 DNA reads TGTGCCAGCTCACGAGACACGAACACTGAAGCTTTCTTT. Protein: CASSRDTNTEAFF.

The V and J genes are TRBV4-2 and TRBJ2-5; no definite D call. The J call may be wrong; the DNA end is better matched by TRBJ2-7. The germline V gene has CDR1 LGHNA and CDR2 YNFKEQ. The CDR3 extends over 16 amino acids. The CDR3 loop reads CASSQAERQTSYEQYF. The CDR3 DNA reads TGTGCCAGCAGCCAGGCGGAGCGTCAGACTTCATACGAGCAGTACTTC.

The V call is TRBV6-1, the J call TRBJ1-5; possibly TRBD1 for D (5 bases). Trimming stripped 0 bases from V and 1 base from J, with 16 bases between. This CDR3 spans 18 amino acids. Germline values: CDR1 MNHNS, CDR2 SASEGT. The CDR3 DNA follows: TGTGCCAGCAGTGAAGCGTACCGCGGGACGGTAAGCAATCAGCCCCAGCATTTT. Its protein is CASSEAYRGTVSNQPQHF.

This clone was seen a few times. The chain employs TRBV10-1 and TRBJ2-3; 8 bases map to TRBD2. Germline V lookup: CDR1 WNHNN, CDR2 SYGVQD (reference sequence). After removal of 0 bases from V and 4 bases from J, the junction contained 15 bases not matched to a gene. This CDR3 has 19 residues. The CDR3 DNA sequence: TGCGCCAGCAGTGAGTCTGTTCCGGGAGGGGTCGGAGCTGCAGATACGCAGTATTTT. This sequence encodes CASSESVPGGVGAADTQYF.

J is TRBJ2-1 and V is TRBV6-1, with 9 bases matching TRBD1. V shed 8 bases and J 6 bases; nucleotides not matched to a gene: 5. CDR1 is MNHNS and CDR2 is SASEGT in the germline V gene. CDR3 length equals 13 residues. CDR3 residues: CASRDRVGNEQFF. CDR3 coding DNA: TGTGCCAGCCGGGACAGGGTTGGCAATGAGCAGTTCTTC.

This clone was seen only a few times. The chain joins TRBV12-5 to TRBJ2-1; D unclear. CDR3 length: 11 amino acids. Trimming pared 4 bases from V and 8 bases from J, leaving 6 bases between. Germline V gene lookup returns CDR1 LGHNT and CDR2 FRNRAP. The CDR3 nucleotides read TGTGCTAGTGGTTCTTATTATGAGCAGTTCTTC. Translated, it gives CASGSYYEQFF.

The chain couples TRBV4-3 to TRBJ2-7; 11 bases line up with TRBD2. Germline V gives CDR1 LGHNA, CDR2 YSLEER. After removal of 4 bases from V and 5 bases from J, the junction contained 4 bases not matched to a gene. This CDR3 comprises 14 residues. CDR3 sequence (DNA): TGCGCCAGCAGCCTCTTAGCGGGAGGGAACGAGCAGTACTTC. Amino acids: CASSLLAGGNEQYF.

The chain combines TRBV5-1 with TRBJ1-2; 12 bases agree with TRBD1. The germline V gene encodes CDR1 SGHRS and CDR2 YFSETQ. J lost 6 bases, V lost 4 bases, and 7 bases had no gene match. This CDR3 is built from 15 residues. In nucleotides, the CDR3 is TGCGCCAGCAGCACGGGACAGGGGGCGAGCAATGGCTACACCTTC. Its translation is CASSTGQGASNGYTF.

This rearrangement joins TRBV10-3 to TRBJ1-1; 8 nucleotides line up with TRBD1. V lost 3 bases to trimming and J lost 3 bases; unmatched junction nucleotides: 3. Germline loops: CDR1 ENHRY, CDR2 SYGVKD. The CDR3 totals 14 residues. The CDR3 coding sequence is TGTGCCATCAGTGACTCGGACAGGGACACTGAAGCTTTCTTT. Protein product: CAISDSDRDTEAFF.

The rearrangement uses TRBV2 and TRBJ2-5; 10 bases line up with TRBD1. The CDR3 extends over 16 amino acids. The ends lost 4 bases at V and 0 bases at J; junction bases unmatched: 5. The germline V gene has CDR1 SNHLY and CDR2 FYNNEI. CDR3 loop: CASSGPGQGYQETQYF. The CDR3 region has the DNA TGTGCCAGCAGTGGTCCGGGACAGGGGTACCAAGAGACCCAGTACTTC.